This entry describes one TCR beta chain. The V end lost 5 bases, the J end lost 2 bases, and 16 bases lay between the germline ends. Looked up from germline, CDR1 is MNHEY and CDR2 is SMNVEV (reference sequence). The CDR3 has 15 residues. The data were taken from a study of T cells in Graves' hyperthyroidism and ophthalmopathy. Authors of the study amplified TCR beta CDR3 regions from RNA transcripts. The TCR CDR3 was amplified in a first-round RT-PCR using the HTBI primer set. Using its own MiXCR run on the multiplex PCR reads, TCRdb lists one record per CDR3 protein. The sample includes more than 500,000 distinct CDR3 sequences, around 16% of them seen just once.

The sequence was collected from a woman in her thirties with Graves' ophthalmopathy. The V call is TRBV27, the J call TRBJ2-7; TRBD2 is a possible D gene (5 bases). Input material: blood. CDR3 DNA sequence: TGTGCCAGCAGTGATAGAGATAGCGTTCCCTACGAGCAGTACTTC. Amino acid sequence: CASSDRDSVPYEQYF.